The following is a T cell receptor (beta chain) sequence with its context. CD45RA+ naive and CD45RA-negative memory subsets were separated from CD4+ cells. Libraries were prepared by immunoSEQ multiplex PCR; TCRdb keeps only in-frame clonotypes and omits some of them. Of roughly 1,500,000 clones listed, approximately 98% were seen once; the top ten hold roughly 0.4%. This specimen comes from a study of shared clonotypes between healthy human individuals. Looking at the study overall: Per donor, three plates held CD4 naive cells, three held CD4 memory, two held CD8 naive and one held CD8 memory.

The sequenced sample was naive CD4+ T cells sorted from blood. Documented subset: CD45RA+ positively selected. This receptor was identified in a man younger than 40 in good health.

The CDR3 sequence is CASGPGQGTEAFF. Here the CDR3 DNA reads TGTGCCAGCGGTCCGGGACAGGGCACTGAAGCTTTCTTT. The chain recombines TRBV7-3 with TRBJ1-1; 9 nucleotides line up with TRBD1. Germline V gene data show CDR1 as SGHTA and CDR2 as FQGTGA. With V trimmed by 8 bases and J by 4 bases, 5 bases remained unmatched. The CDR3 runs 13 residues.